The 14 T cell receptor beta chains given below trace back to one sample, sequenced in a study of Tregs in tolerant kidney transplant recipients. The data were produced by immunoSEQ multiplex PCR, yet TCRdb's version contains in-frame clones alone and is incomplete. The data include 5,800 or so clones; the top ten clones carry around 6%. Mixed chimerism was transient after nonmyeloablative marrow transplants from related graft donors. Sequencing was performed on CD4+ T cells from blood (PBMCs), taken 6 months after the transplant. Every receptor here comes from a human patient who received a combined kidney and bone marrow transplant. Some T cells may be the graft donor's.

Details on this clone: The CDR3 end falls 3 residues outside the read, so it is completed with the germline J gene. The chain couples TRBV13 to TRBJ1-1, with 7 bases that match TRBD1. From germline, CDR1 is PRHDT and CDR2 FYEKMQ (reference sequence). V was clipped by 5 bases and J by 4 bases; unmatched bases: 4. This CDR3 comprises 13 residues. The CDR3 loop reads CASSPRTGTEAFF. The CDR3 DNA, read in part, is TGTGCCAGCAGCCCCCGGACAGGCACTGAA.

This chain's CDR3 is CSARDRAGWNTEAFF. The sequenced CDR3 bases are TGCAGTGCTAGAGATCGGGCAGGGTGGAACACTGAA. The V gene is TRBV20-1, the J gene TRBJ1-1; D may be TRBD1 (5 bases). The read halts 3 residues ahead of the CDR3 end, with the missing end drawn from the germline J gene. The CDR3 extends over 15 amino acids. Germline V gene lookup returns CDR1 DFQATT and CDR2 SNEGSKA (reference sequence). V lost 0 bases and J 1 base, leaving 12 bases between the germline ends.

Comment on this clone: The missing CDR3 end, 3 residues past where the read stops, is filled in from the germline J gene. The chain links TRBV7-9 to TRBJ2-3, with no clear D. In germline, CDR1 is SEHNR, CDR2 FQNEAQ (reference sequence). The CDR3 is made up of 13 amino acids. Trimming left V 5 bases short and J 6 bases short, with 12 bases between. CDR3 in amino acids: CASSQESADTQYF. The CDR3 DNA, read in part, is TGTGCCAGCAGCCAAGAATCCGCGGATACG.

In regard to this clone: The read falls 3 residues short of the CDR3 end, and the missing part is taken from the germline J gene. The chain carries TRBV12-3 or TRBV12-4 and TRBJ2-2; 8 bases map to TRBD1. CDR3 size: 14 residues. Losses at the gene ends were 6 bases for V and 6 bases for J; bases not matched to a gene: 6. CDR3 DNA, as far as it was read: TGTGCCAGCAGCCAGGACAGGGTCGCCGGGGAG. It encodes CASSQDRVAGE. The CDR3 as a whole reads CASSQDRVAGELFF.

The CDR3 spells CASSQDLGQGSDYEQYF. Incomplete CDR3 DNA: TGTGCCAGCAGCCAAGATTTGGGACAGGGGAGTGATTACGAG. V is TRBV3-1 (or the pseudogene TRBV3-2) and J is TRBJ2-7; 10 positions agree with TRBD1. The sequence runs out 3 residues before the end of the CDR3; the remainder is reconstructed from the germline J gene. Germline loops: CDR1 LGHDT, CDR2 YNNKEL (reference sequence). V was clipped by 0 bases and J by 4 bases; unmatched bases: 9. This CDR3 has 17 residues.

This clone is medium-sized (0.01 to 0.1%) by frequency. The read terminates 3 residues before the CDR3 end, so the remaining end is supplied by the germline J gene. V usage is TRBV5-4 and J usage is TRBJ2-7; D perhaps matches TRBD2 (5 bases). Germline V CDR1 and CDR2: SGHNT, YYREEE (reference sequence). Trimming pared 2 bases from V and 4 bases from J, leaving 13 bases between. The CDR3 runs to 14 residues. This CDR3 is CASSFTTTTYEQYF. The CDR3 DNA, read in part, is TGTGCCAGCAGCTTCACGACTACTACTTACGAG.

Measured by frequency, this clone is medium-sized (0.01 to 0.1%). The read terminates 3 residues before the CDR3 end, so the remaining end is supplied by the germline J gene. The rearrangement uses TRBV20-1 and TRBJ2-7; 8 bases match TRBD1. With V trimmed by 2 bases and J by 3 bases, 6 bases remained unmatched. Germline V lookup: CDR1 DFQATT, CDR2 SNEGSKA (reference sequence). The CDR3 totals 14 residues. The DNA read from the CDR3 is TGCAGTGCTAGAACGGCAGGGGGCTTCTACGAG. Amino acids: CSARTAGGFYE. The CDR3 reads in full as CSARTAGGFYEQYF.

This clone shows up as medium-sized (0.01 to 0.1%) by frequency. The CDR3 is cut off 3 residues early in the read; its end comes from the germline J gene. The V call is TRBV6-2 or TRBV6-3, the J call TRBJ1-5; D perhaps matches TRBD1 (5 bases). This CDR3 is built from 14 residues. CDR1 MNHEY and CDR2 SVGEGT come from the germline V gene. Deletions cut 6 bases from V and 4 bases from J, with 13 bases between. CDR3 DNA, as far as it was read: TGTGCCAGCAGCCAAGGGGCTCGTAATCAGCCC. Amino acid sequence: CASSQGARNQP. In full, the CDR3 reads CASSQGARNQPQHF.

Comments on this clone: The read falls 3 residues short of the CDR3 end, and the missing part is taken from the germline J gene. This chain joins TRBV20-1 and TRBJ2-5, with TRBD2 as a possible D gene (5 bases). The CDR3 covers 15 residues. Trimming pared 5 bases from V and 2 bases from J, leaving 18 bases between. Germline V gives CDR1 DFQATT, CDR2 SNEGSKA (reference sequence). CDR3 amino acids: CSAENGEQLQETQYF. CDR3 DNA, as far as it was read: TGCAGTGCTGAGAACGGGGAGCAACTACAAGAGACC.

The sequenced part of the CDR3 DNA is TGCAGTGCTAGAGATCGGACAGGGTTCCGTGAA. Encoded protein: CSARDRTGFRE. The complete CDR3 sequence is CSARDRTGFREAFF. The chain uses TRBV20-1 and TRBJ1-1; 8 positions agree with TRBD1. The CDR3 extends 3 residues past the end of the read, so its final part is completed from the germline J gene. From germline, CDR1 is DFQATT and CDR2 SNEGSKA (reference sequence). With V trimmed by 0 bases and J by 7 bases, 7 bases remained unmatched. The CDR3 has 14 residues.

Details on this clone: The junction shows a germline mismatch at one end, possibly a read error. CDR3 DNA (partial): TGCGCCAGCAGCCCACAGGGGATCGGTTACGGGAGGGGGAATGAG. Translation: CASSPQGIGYGRGNE. The CDR3 in its entirety is CASSPQGIGYGRGNEQFF. The chain employs TRBV4-2 and TRBJ2-1, with a tentative D call TRBD2 (8 bases). The sequence runs out 3 residues before the end of the CDR3; the remainder is reconstructed from the germline J gene. The germline gives CDR1 LGHNA, CDR2 YNFKEQ. CDR3 size: 18 residues.

For this clone: The CDR3 end is not reached by the read, which stops 3 residues before it; the germline J gene fills it in. The V gene is TRBV29-1, the J gene TRBJ2-1; 9 bases map to TRBD1. V lost 7 bases and J lost 0; bases outside the gene matches: 4. Per germline, CDR1 SQVTM and CDR2 ANQGSEA. This CDR3 has 14 amino acids. This chain's CDR3 is CSAGQGTSYNEQFF. The sequenced part of the CDR3 DNA is TGCAGCGCCGGACAGGGGACCTCCTACAATGAG.

About this clone itself: The read comes to an end 3 residues before the CDR3 does, leaving the germline J gene to fill in the end. The chain couples TRBV5-1 to TRBJ2-2; 12 bases line up with TRBD2. Germline V gene data show CDR1 as SGHRS and CDR2 as YFSETQ. The V gene end was trimmed by 4 bases and the J gene end by 4 bases; junction bases not matched to a gene: 8. This CDR3 region has 17 residues. The CDR3 sequence: CASSPRTSGTVTGELFF. The CDR3 DNA, read in part, is TGCGCCAGCAGCCCACGGACTAGCGGGACGGTCACCGGGGAG.

On this clone itself: The read stops 3 residues short of the end of the CDR3; the missing end is completed from the germline J gene. The chain links TRBV29-1 to TRBJ2-4; 9 positions agree with TRBD1. Germline V CDR1 and CDR2: SQVTM, ANQGSEA. The CDR3 runs 11 residues. The CDR3 protein is CSAWDREAQYF. The part of the CDR3 DNA that was read is TGCAGCGCCTGGGACAGGGAAGCT.